Described below is a single T cell receptor (beta chain) sequence and its context. The sample is drawn from a study of metastatic and nonmetastatic thyroid tumors. Whole-study context: Repertoire data that came from the blood and tumor or nodule tissue of malignant and benign thyroid patients were compared.

TCRdb ran MiXCR on the PCR reads. The sample comprises almost 8,500 clones, around 43% of which are singletons, and roughly 33% rests with the top ten. From germline, CDR1 is DFQATT and CDR2 SNEGSKA (reference sequence). J gave up 1 base and V 0 bases, and 2 bases lay outside the gene matches. The CDR3 sequence is 15 residues long. Each patient came to thyroid surgery without any prior treatment (of any kind). The chain links TRBV20-1 to TRBJ2-5; 10 bases map to TRBD2. This TCR was sampled from a male donor with papillary thyroid cancer or a benign thyroid nodule (not recorded which). Some clones in this sample may be carry-over from other donors' samples. The sequenced material came from tumor tissue. The CDR3 protein is CSARDLAGGQETQYF. DNA of the CDR3: TGCAGTGCTAGAGATTTAGCGGGGGGCCAAGAGACCCAGTACTTC.